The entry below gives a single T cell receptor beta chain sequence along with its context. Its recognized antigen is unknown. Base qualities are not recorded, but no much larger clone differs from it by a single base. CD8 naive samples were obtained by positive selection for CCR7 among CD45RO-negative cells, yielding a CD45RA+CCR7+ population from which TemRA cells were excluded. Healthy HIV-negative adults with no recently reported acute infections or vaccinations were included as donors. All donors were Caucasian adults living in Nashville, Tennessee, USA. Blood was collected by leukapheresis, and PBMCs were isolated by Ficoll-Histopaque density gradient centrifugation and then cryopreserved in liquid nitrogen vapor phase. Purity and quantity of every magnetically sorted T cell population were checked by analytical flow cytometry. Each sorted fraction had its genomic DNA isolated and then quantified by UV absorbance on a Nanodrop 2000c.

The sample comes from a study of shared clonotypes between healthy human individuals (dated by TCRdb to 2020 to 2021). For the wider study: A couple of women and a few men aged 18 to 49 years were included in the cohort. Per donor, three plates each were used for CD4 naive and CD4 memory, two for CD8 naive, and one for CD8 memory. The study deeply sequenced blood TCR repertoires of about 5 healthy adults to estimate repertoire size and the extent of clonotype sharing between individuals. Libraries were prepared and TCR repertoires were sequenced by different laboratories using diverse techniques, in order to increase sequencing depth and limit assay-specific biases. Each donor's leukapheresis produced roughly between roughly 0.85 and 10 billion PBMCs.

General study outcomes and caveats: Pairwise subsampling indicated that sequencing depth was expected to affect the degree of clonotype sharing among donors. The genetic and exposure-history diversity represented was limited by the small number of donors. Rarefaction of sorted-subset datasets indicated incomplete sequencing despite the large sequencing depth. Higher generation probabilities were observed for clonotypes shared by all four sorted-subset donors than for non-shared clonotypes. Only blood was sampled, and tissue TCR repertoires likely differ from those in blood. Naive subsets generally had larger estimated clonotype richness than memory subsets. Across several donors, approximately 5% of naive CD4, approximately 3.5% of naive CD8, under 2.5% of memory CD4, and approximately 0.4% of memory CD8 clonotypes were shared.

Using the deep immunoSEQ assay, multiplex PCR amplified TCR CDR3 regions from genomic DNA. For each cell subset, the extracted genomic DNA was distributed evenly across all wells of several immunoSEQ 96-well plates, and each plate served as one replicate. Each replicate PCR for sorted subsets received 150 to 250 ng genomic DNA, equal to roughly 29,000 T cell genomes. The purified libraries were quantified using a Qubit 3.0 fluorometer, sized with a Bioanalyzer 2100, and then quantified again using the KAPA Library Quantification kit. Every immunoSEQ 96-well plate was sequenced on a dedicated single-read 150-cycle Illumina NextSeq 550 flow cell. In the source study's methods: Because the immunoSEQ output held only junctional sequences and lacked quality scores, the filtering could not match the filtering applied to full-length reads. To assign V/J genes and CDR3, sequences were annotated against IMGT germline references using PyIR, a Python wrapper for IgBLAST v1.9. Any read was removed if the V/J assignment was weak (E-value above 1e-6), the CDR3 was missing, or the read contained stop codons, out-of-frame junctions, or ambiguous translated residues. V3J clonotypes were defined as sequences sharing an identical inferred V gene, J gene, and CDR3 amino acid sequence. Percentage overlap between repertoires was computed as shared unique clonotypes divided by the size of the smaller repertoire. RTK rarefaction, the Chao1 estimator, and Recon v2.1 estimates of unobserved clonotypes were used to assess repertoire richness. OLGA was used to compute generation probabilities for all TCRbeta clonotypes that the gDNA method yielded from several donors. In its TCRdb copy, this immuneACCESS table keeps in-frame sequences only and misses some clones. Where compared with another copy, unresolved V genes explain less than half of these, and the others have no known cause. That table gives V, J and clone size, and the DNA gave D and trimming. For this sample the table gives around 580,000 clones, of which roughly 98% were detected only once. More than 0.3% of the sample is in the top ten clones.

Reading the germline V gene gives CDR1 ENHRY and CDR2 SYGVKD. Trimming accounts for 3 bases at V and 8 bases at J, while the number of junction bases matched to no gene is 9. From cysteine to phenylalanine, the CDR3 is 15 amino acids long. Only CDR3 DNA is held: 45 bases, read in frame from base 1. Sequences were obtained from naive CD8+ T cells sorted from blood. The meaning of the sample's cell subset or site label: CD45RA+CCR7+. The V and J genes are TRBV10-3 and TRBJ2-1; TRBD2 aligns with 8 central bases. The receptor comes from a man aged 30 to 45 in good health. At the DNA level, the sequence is TGTGCCATCAGTGACTCGACTAGCGATCTCGATGAGCAGTTCTTC. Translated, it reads CAISDSTSDLDEQFF.